This entry is about one T cell receptor beta chain. Its matching antigen is unknown. This record belongs to a study of PD-L1 blockade in urothelial cancer. About the study: Most patients, about 85% of the roughly 29, were males with bladder-origin cancer. Patients arrived having already received 0 to 3 prior chemotherapy regimens.

Germline V CDR1 and CDR2: MGHDK, SYGVNS. The V end was cut by 3 bases, the J end by 7 bases, with 13 bases between. This CDR3 has 13 residues. TCRdb's table, derived via immunoSEQ multiplex PCR, lists solely in-frame clones and lacks some. The sample holds some 15,000 clones, roughly 90% seen once. Overall study findings and caveats: For durable-benefit patients, tumor-associated blood clones expanded more at 3 weeks.

This clonotype was obtained from a man aged 65-85 years with urothelial cancer. This specimen consisted of PBMCs, obtained around atezolizumab (anti-PD-L1) treatment. V and J are TRBV25-1 and TRBJ2-7; maybe TRBD2 (5 bases). CDR3 coding DNA: TGTGCCAGCAGTGAGAACTACTCGGGGGAGCAGTACTTC. Protein product: CASSENYSGEQYF.